The present entry profiles one T cell receptor beta chain with its context. The CDR3 length is 16 residues. CDR1 is LGHNA, CDR2 YNFKEQ, per germline. Between the trimmed V and J ends, which lost 1 base and 5 bases, there was a span of 17 bases. The sample belongs to a study of blood T cell repertoires in COVID-19. Across the study: COVID-19 samples collected from the United States, Italy and Spain covered acute and convalescent phases.

Per the original methods: For nucleated cells, counts were estimated from reference gene primer amplification. Generated by immunoSEQ multiplex PCR, the TCRdb table keeps only in-frame clones and is missing some. V and J calls and clone size are those listed in that table; D and trimming were worked out from the DNA. The profile shows about 260,000 clones, around nine tenths of them singletons. Sequencing input: PBMCs or T cells enriched from blood (not recorded which). This chain connects TRBV4-2 to TRBJ1-1, with D possibly being TRBD1 (5 bases). The sequence came from a middle-aged woman who had been exposed to COVID-19. Here the CDR3 reads CASSQGISWEGTEAFF. CDR3 nucleotide sequence: TGTGCCAGCAGCCAAGGGATATCGTGGGAGGGGACTGAAGCTTTCTTT.